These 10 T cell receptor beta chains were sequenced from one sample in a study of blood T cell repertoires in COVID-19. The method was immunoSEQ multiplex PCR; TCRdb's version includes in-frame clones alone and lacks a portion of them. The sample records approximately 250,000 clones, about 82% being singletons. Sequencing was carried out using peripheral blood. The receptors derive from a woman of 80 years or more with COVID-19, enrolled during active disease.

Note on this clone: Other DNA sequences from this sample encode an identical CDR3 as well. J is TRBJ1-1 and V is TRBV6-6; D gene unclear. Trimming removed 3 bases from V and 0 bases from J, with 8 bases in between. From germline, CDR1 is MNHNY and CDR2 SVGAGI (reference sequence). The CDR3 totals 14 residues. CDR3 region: CASSYSEVNTEAFF. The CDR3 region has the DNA TGTGCCAGCAGTTATAGTGAGGTGAACACTGAAGCTTTCTTT.

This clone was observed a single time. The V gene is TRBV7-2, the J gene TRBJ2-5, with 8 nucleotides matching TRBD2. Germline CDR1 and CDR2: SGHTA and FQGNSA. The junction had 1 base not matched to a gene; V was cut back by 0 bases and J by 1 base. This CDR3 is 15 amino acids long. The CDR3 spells CASSLAGGAQETQYF. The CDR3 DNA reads TGTGCCAGCAGCTTAGCCGGGGGGGCCCAAGAGACCCAGTACTTC.

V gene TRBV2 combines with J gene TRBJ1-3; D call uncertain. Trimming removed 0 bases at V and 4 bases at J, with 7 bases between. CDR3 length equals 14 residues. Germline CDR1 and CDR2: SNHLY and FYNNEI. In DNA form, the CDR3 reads TGTGCCAGCAGTGAAGCGCTCAGGGGAAACACCATATATTTT. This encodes CASSEALRGNTIYF. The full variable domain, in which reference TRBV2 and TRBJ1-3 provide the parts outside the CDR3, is EPEVTQTPSHQVTQMGQEVILRCVPISNHLYFYWYRQILGQKVEFLVSFYNNEISEKSEIFDDQFSVERPDGSNFTLKIRSTKLEDSAMYFCASSEALRGNTIYFGEGSWLTVV.

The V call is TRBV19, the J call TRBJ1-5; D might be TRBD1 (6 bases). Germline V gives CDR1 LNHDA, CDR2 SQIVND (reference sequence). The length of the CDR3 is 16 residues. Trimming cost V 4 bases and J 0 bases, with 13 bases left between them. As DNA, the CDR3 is TGTGCCAGTAGTACGACAGGACCCTATAGCAATCAGCCCCAGCATTTT. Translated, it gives CASSTTGPYSNQPQHF. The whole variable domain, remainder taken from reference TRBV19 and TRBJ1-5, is DGGITQSPKYLFRKEGQNVTLSCEQNLNHDAMYWYRQDPGQGLRLIYYSQIVNDFQKGDIAEGYSVSREKKESFPLTVTSAQKNPTAFYLCASSTTGPYSNQPQHFGDGTRLSIL.

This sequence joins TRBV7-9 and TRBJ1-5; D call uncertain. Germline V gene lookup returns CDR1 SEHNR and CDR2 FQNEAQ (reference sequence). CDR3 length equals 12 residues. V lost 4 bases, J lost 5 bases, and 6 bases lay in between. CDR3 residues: CASSYRDQPQHF. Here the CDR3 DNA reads TGTGCCAGCAGCTACAGAGATCAGCCCCAGCATTTT. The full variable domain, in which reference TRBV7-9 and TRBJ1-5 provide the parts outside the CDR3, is DTGVSQNPRHKITKRGQNVTFRCDPISEHNRLYWYRQTLGQGPEFLTYFQNEAQLEKSRLLSDRFSAERPKGSFSTLEIQRTEQGDSAMYLCASSYRDQPQHFGDGTRLSIL.

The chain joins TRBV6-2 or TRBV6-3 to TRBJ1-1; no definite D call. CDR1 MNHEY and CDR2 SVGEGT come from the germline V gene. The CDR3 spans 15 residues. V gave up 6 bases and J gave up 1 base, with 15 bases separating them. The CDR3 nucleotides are TGTGCCAGCAGCCAGCACGGCGGGAAGAACACTGAAGCTTTCTTT. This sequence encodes CASSQHGGKNTEAFF.

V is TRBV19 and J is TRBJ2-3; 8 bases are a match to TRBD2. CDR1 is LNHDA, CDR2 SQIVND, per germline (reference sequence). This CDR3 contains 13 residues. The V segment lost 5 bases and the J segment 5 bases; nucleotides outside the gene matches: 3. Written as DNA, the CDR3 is TGTGCCAGTAGTCGGGGGGGCGGAGATACGCAGTATTTT. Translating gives CASSRGGGDTQYF. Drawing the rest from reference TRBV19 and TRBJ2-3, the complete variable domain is DGGITQSPKYLFRKEGQNVTLSCEQNLNHDAMYWYRQDPGQGLRLIYYSQIVNDFQKGDIAEGYSVSREKKESFPLTVTSAQKNPTAFYLCASSRGGGDTQYFGPGTRLTVL.

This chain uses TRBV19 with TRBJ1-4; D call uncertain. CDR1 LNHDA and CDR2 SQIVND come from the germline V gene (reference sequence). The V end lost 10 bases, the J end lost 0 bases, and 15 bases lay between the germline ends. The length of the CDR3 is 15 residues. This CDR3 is CATALRRSTNEKLFF. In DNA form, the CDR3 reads TGTGCCACCGCACTACGACGGTCAACTAATGAAAAACTGTTTTTT.

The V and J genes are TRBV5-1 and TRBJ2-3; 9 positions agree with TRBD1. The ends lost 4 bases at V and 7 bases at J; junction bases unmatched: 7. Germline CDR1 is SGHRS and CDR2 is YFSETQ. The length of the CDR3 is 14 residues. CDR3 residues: CASSAEQGAYTQYF. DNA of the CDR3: TGCGCCAGCAGCGCGGAACAGGGGGCATATACGCAGTATTTT.

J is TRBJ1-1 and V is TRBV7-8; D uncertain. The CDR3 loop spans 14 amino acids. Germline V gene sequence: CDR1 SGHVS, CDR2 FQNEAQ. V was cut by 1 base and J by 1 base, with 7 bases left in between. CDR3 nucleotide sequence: TGTGCCAGCAGCTTAGGTGGCAGGAACACTGAAGCTTTCTTT. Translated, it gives CASSLGGRNTEAFF.